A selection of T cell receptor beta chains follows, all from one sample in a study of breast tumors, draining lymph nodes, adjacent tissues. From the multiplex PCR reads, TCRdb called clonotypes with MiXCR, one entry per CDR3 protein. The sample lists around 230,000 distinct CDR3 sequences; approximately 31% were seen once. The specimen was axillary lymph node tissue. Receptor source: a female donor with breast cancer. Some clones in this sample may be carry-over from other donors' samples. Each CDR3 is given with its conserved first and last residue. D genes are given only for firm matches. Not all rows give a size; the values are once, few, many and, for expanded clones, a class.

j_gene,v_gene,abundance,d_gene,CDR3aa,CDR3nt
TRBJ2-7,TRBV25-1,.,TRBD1,CASSESRTGHYYEQYF,TGTGCCAGCAGTGAATCCCGGACAGGCCACTACTACGAGCAGTACTTC
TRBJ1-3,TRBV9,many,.,CASSVSGTSGNTIYF,TGTGCCAGCAGCGTCTCCGGGACCTCAGGAAACACCATATATTTT
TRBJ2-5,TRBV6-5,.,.,CASSHSRAGLQETQYF,TGTGCCAGCAGTCACTCGAGAGCGGGCCTCCAAGAGACCCAGTACTTC
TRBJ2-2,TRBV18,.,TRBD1,CASYSGGAATGELFF,TGTGCCAGCTACTCAGGGGGCGCGGCCACCGGGGAGCTGTTTTTT
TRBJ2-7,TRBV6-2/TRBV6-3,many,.,CASSYSGFRQYF,TGTGCCAGCAGTTACTCGGGGTTTCGGCAGTACTTC
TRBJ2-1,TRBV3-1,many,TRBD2,CASSQDLGGRAYNEQFF,TGTGCCAGCAGCCAAGATCTTGGCGGGAGGGCCTACAATGAGCAGTTCTTC
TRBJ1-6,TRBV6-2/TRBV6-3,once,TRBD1,CASSYGQVAYSSPLHF,TGTGCCAGCAGTTATGGACAGGTTGCCTATAGTTCACCCCTCCACTTT
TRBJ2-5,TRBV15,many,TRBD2,CATSREAGGVETQYF,TGTGCCACCAGCAGAGAAGCGGGGGGGGTGGAGACCCAGTACTTC
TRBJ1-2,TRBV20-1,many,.,CSTDTSGYTF,TGCAGTACGGACACTTCTGGCTACACCTTC
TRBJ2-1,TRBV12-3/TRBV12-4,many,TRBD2,CASSFGLTSGTRGEQFF,TGTGCCAGCAGTTTTGGGTTGACTAGCGGGACCCGAGGTGAGCAGTTCTTC
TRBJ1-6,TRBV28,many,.,CASIPGGGSYNSPLHF,TGTGCCAGTATACCCGGGGGCGGCTCCTATAATTCACCCCTCCACTTT
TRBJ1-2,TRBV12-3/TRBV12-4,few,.,CASAFGRTYGYTF,TGTGCCAGCGCCTTCGGTCGTACCTATGGCTACACCTTC
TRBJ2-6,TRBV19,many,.,CASSVGNSGANVLTF,TGTGCCAGTAGTGTAGGGAACTCTGGGGCCAACGTCCTGACTTTC
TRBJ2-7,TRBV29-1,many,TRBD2,CSVDLVGGRPHEQYF,TGCAGCGTTGATTTGGTGGGCGGGAGGCCCCACGAGCAGTACTTC
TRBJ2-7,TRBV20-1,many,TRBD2,CSATAGGSDEQYF,TGCAGTGCTACTGCGGGAGGCTCTGACGAGCAGTACTTC
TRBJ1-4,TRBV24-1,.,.,CATNNYGCELFF,TGTGCCACCAATAATTATGGTTGCGAACTGTTTTTT
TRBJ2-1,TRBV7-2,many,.,CASSLGSLADTYNEQFF,TGTGCCAGCAGCTTAGGGTCACTAGCCGACACCTACAATGAGCAGTTCTTC
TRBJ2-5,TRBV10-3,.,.,CAISDGGEETQYF,TGTGCCATCAGCGACGGGGGCGAAGAGACCCAGTACTTC
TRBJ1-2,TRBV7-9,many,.,CASSLESGGDYGYTF,TGTGCCAGCAGCTTAGAGTCGGGGGGGGACTATGGCTACACCTTC
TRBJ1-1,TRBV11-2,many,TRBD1,CASSFSGGTEAFF,TGTGCCAGCAGCTTCTCAGGGGGCACTGAAGCTTTCTTT
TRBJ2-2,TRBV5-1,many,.,CASSARLNTGELFF,TGCGCCAGCAGCGCCCGACTGAACACCGGGGAGCTGTTTTTT
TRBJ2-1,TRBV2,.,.,CASSMGGWGEQLF,TGTGCCAGCAGTATGGGGGGCTGGGGTGAGCAGCTCTTC
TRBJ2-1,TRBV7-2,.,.,CASTPGGGNEQFF,TGTGCCAGCACCCCCGGGGGCGGAAATGAGCAGTTCTTC
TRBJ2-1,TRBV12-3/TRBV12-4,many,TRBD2,CASSVSEREGEQFF,TGTGCCAGCAGCGTGTCAGAGCGGGAGGGTGAGCAGTTCTTC
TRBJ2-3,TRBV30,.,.,CAWSGGTYTDTQYF,TGTGCCTGGAGTGGGGGGACATACACAGATACGCAGTATTTT
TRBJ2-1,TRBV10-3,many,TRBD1,CAISEGDRGPNEQFF,TGTGCCATCAGTGAAGGGGACAGGGGGCCCAATGAGCAGTTCTTC
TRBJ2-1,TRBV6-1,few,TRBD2,CASSQRSGRASSYNEQFF,TGTGCCAGCAGTCAACGCAGCGGGAGGGCCAGCTCCTACAATGAGCAGTTCTTC
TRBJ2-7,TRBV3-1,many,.,CASSRSGADYEQYF,TGTGCCAGCAGCCGATCAGGGGCAGACTACGAGCAGTACTTC
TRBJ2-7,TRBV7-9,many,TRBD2,CASRYLSGGDEQYF,TGTGCCAGCAGGTACCTTTCGGGGGGGGACGAGCAGTACTTC
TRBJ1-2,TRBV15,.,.,CATSSREGGYYGYTF,TGTGCCACCAGCAGCCGGGAGGGAGGGTACTATGGCTACACCTTC
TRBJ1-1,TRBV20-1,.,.,CSANRQANTEAFF,TGCAGTGCTAACCGACAGGCGAACACTGAAGCTTTCTTT
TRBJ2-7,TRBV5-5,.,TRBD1,CASSPRQGAHRYEQYF,TGTGCCAGCAGCCCCAGACAGGGGGCTCATAGGTACGAGCAGTACTTC
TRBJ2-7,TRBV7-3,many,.,CASSSPGGFKPYEQYF,TGTGCCAGCAGCTCCCCAGGGGGGTTCAAGCCCTACGAGCAGTACTTC
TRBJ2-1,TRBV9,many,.,CASSVVQGGAYNEQFF,TGTGCCAGCAGCGTAGTTCAGGGGGGAGCCTACAATGAGCAGTTCTTC
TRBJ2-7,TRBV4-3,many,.,CASSPERDTYEQYF,TGCGCCAGCAGCCCGGAGCGGGACACCTACGAGCAGTACTTC
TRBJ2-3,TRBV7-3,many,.,CASSPGSSTDTQYF,TGTGCCAGCAGCCCGGGGTCAAGCACAGATACGCAGTATTTT
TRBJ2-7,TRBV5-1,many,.,CASSFRGSAYEQYF,TGCGCCAGCAGCTTCAGGGGTTCGGCCTACGAGCAGTACTTC
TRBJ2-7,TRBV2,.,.,CAASPGRPGEQYF,TGTGCGGCTTCTCCGGGACGCCCCGGCGAGCAGTACTTC
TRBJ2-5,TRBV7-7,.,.,CASQGTPGGETQYF,TGTGCTTCACAGGGGACCCCCGGAGGGGAGACCCAGTACTTC
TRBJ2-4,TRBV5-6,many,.,CASSFSRGDIQYF,TGTGCCAGCAGCTTCTCCAGGGGGGACATTCAGTACTTC
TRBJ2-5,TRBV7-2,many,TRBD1,CASSARQGAWETQYF,TGTGCCAGCAGCGCCCGACAGGGGGCATGGGAGACCCAGTACTTC
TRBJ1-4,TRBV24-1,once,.,CATGEGGAANEKLFF,TGTGCCACCGGTGAAGGAGGGGCTGCTAATGAAAAACTGTTTTTT
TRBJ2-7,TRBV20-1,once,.,CSVLDTYEQSF,TGCAGTGTCCTGGACACCTACGAGCAGTCCTTC
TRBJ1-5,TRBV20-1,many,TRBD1,CSAEPGQGEGQPQHF,TGCAGTGCTGAACCCGGACAGGGAGAAGGTCAGCCCCAGCATTTT
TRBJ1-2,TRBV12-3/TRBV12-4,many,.,CASSLHQGGNGYTF,TGTGCCAGCAGTTTACACCAGGGAGGGAATGGCTACACCTTC
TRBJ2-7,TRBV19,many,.,CASSIGGGSYEQYF,TGTGCCAGTAGTATAGGAGGCGGATCCTACGAGCAGTACTTC
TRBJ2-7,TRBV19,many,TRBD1,CASSIRRTGIIYEQYF,TGTGCCAGTAGTATACGCAGGACAGGAATAATCTACGAGCAGTACTTC
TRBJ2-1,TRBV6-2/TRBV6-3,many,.,CASSYETYNEQFF,TGTGCCAGCAGTTACGAAACCTACAATGAGCAGTTCTTC
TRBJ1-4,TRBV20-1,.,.,CSARNKAGKVEVTNEKLFF,TGCAGTGCTAGAAATAAAGCGGGTAAAGTGGAGGTAACTAATGAAAAACTGTTTTTT
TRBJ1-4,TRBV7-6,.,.,CASSRGPQKLFF,TGTGCCAGCAGCAGGGGACCACAAAAACTGTTTTTT
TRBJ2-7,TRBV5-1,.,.,CASSLLRGLGEQYF,TGTGCCAGCAGCTTATTGAGGGGGTTGGGCGAGCAGTACTTC